This T cell receptor (beta chain) came from a study of cytomegalovirus exposure and HLA in healthy donors. Study background: The 550 to 700 first-cohort repertoires and the approximately 130 validation repertoires shared the same platform, a later analysis reported.

As for this clone: Its specificity is not known.

The study's findings and limits: The investigators catalogued 164 TCR beta chains as cytomegalovirus-associated. Across donors, most TCRs were seen rarely, yet some public ones were widespread.

This CDR3 is 14 amino acids long. The germline gives CDR1 LNHDA, CDR2 SQIVND (reference sequence). Trimming took 6 bases from V and 4 from J, leaving 15 bases between them. TCRdb's copy holds only in-frame clones and misses some; the assay was immunoSEQ multiplex PCR. Of under 200,000 clones detected, 96% appear once; the ten largest clones hold around 0.9%. The clonotype was recovered from a woman younger than 35 in good health and CMV-seronegative. Sequencing was performed on PBMCs. The genes are TRBV19 and TRBJ1-1, with a tentative D call TRBD1 (6 bases). CDR3 DNA: TGTGCCAGTAGGAACAGGGTCCTATCCACTGAAGCTTTCTTT. This encodes CASRNRVLSTEAFF.